The rows below give T cell receptor beta chains drawn from one sample of a study of post-analysis software for immune sequencing data. TCRdb reprocessed the PCR reads via MiXCR and lists one record per CDR3 protein. Altogether around 200,000 distinct CDR3 sequences are present, 25% to 30% being singletons, with the ten largest covering around 3.7%. The specimen was blood. All receptors come from a girl under 18 with multiple sclerosis. Each CDR3 is given with its conserved first and last residue. The order of the fields is clone size, V gene, D gene, J gene, CDR3 DNA, CDR3 protein. A D gene is named only where the DNA matches it firmly. Size tells how often a clone was seen (once, few, many) or the class of an expanded clone, and some rows leave it out.

clone_size: few; v_call: TRBV6-5; d_call: TRBD1; j_call: TRBJ1-1; cdr3_nt: TGTGCCAGCAGCCGGACCAGGGGGGGGGACACTGAAGCTTTCTTT; cdr3_aa: CASSRTRGGDTEAFF
clone_size: .; v_call: TRBV7-2; d_call: TRBD1; j_call: TRBJ1-1; cdr3_nt: TGTGCCAGCAGCACCAGGGGGATGAGGACTGAAGCTTTCTTT; cdr3_aa: CASSTRGMRTEAFF
clone_size: .; v_call: TRBV28; d_call: .; j_call: TRBJ2-5; cdr3_nt: TGTGCCAGCTCCGGGACACCCACCCGGGAGCAGTACTTC; cdr3_aa: CASSGTPTREQYF
clone_size: .; v_call: TRBV4-1; d_call: TRBD2; j_call: TRBJ2-1; cdr3_nt: TGCGCCAGCAGCCAAGTCGCTAGCGGGAGGTGCGGTGAGCAGTTCTTC; cdr3_aa: CASSQVASGRCGEQFF
clone_size: few; v_call: TRBV9; d_call: .; j_call: TRBJ2-2; cdr3_nt: TGTGCCAGCAGCGCCGGGACTGCCGGGGGGGAGCTGTTTTTT; cdr3_aa: CASSAGTAGGELFF
clone_size: .; v_call: TRBV7-3; d_call: .; j_call: TRBJ2-3; cdr3_nt: TGTGCCAGCAGGTCAGGGGCCTCCAGCACAGATACGCAGTATTTT; cdr3_aa: CASRSGASSTDTQYF
clone_size: .; v_call: TRBV9; d_call: .; j_call: TRBJ2-6; cdr3_nt: TGTGCCAGCAAAGGTAGCTCTGGGGCCAACGCCCTGACTTTC; cdr3_aa: CASKGSSGANALTF
clone_size: few; v_call: TRBV6-5; d_call: .; j_call: TRBJ1-1; cdr3_nt: TGTGCCAGCGTTAGCAGTTCGGCGGGCCTGAACACTGAAGCTTTCTTT; cdr3_aa: CASVSSSAGLNTEAFF
clone_size: many; v_call: TRBV28; d_call: .; j_call: TRBJ1-2; cdr3_nt: TGTGCCAGCAGACTATCCGGGCAGGGAACTAACTATGGCTACACCTTC; cdr3_aa: CASRLSGQGTNYGYTF
clone_size: many; v_call: TRBV24-1; d_call: .; j_call: TRBJ2-1; cdr3_nt: TGTGCCACCACCACAGGACTAAGGGACAATGAGCAGTTCTTC; cdr3_aa: CATTTGLRDNEQFF
clone_size: .; v_call: TRBV10-3; d_call: TRBD1; j_call: TRBJ1-5; cdr3_nt: TGTGCCATCAATGAGTCCTGGACAGGGAGCAATCAGCCCCAGCATTTT; cdr3_aa: CAINESWTGSNQPQHF
clone_size: .; v_call: TRBV5-1; d_call: .; j_call: TRBJ2-3; cdr3_nt: TGCGCCAGCGGAGCAAATTCGGGACCCATCACAGATACGCAGTATTTT; cdr3_aa: CASGANSGPITDTQYF
clone_size: many; v_call: TRBV6-6; d_call: TRBD2; j_call: TRBJ2-7; cdr3_nt: TGTGCCAGCAGTAGCAGCGGGACTAGCGGTGTCGGGCAGTACTTC; cdr3_aa: CASSSSGTSGVGQYF
clone_size: .; v_call: TRBV12-3/TRBV12-4; d_call: TRBD1; j_call: TRBJ1-4; cdr3_nt: TGTGCCAGCAGTTTAAAGGGGACAGCAAATGAAAAACTGTTTTTT; cdr3_aa: CASSLKGTANEKLFF
clone_size: .; v_call: TRBV9; d_call: .; j_call: TRBJ1-6; cdr3_nt: TGTGCCAGCAGCGTAGGTATGTCTGGGATCCGGTCACCCCTCCACTTT; cdr3_aa: CASSVGMSGIRSPLHF
clone_size: .; v_call: TRBV29-1; d_call: TRBD2; j_call: TRBJ2-1; cdr3_nt: TGCAGCGTTCGAGCGGGACCCGATTACAATGAGCAGTTCTTC; cdr3_aa: CSVRAGPDYNEQFF
clone_size: .; v_call: TRBV25-1; d_call: .; j_call: TRBJ1-2; cdr3_nt: TGTGCCAGCAGTGAATTTATCGGGCAGGGACGCTACACCTTC; cdr3_aa: CASSEFIGQGRYTF
clone_size: many; v_call: TRBV28; d_call: TRBD2; j_call: TRBJ2-3; cdr3_nt: TGTGCCAGCAGTCTAGCGGGAGCGGCAGATACGCAGTATTTT; cdr3_aa: CASSLAGAADTQYF
clone_size: few; v_call: TRBV2; d_call: .; j_call: TRBJ2-7; cdr3_nt: TGTGCCAGCAGACTGGGGACCTACGAGCAGTACTTC; cdr3_aa: CASRLGTYEQYF
clone_size: .; v_call: TRBV5-1; d_call: .; j_call: TRBJ2-7; cdr3_nt: TGCGCCAGCAGCTTTCAGGGGGGCACCTACGAGCAGTACTTC; cdr3_aa: CASSFQGGTYEQYF
clone_size: .; v_call: TRBV6-6; d_call: TRBD1; j_call: TRBJ1-1; cdr3_nt: TGTGCCAGCAGTTACCAATGGGACAGTACGAACACTGAAGCTTTCTTT; cdr3_aa: CASSYQWDSTNTEAFF
clone_size: many; v_call: TRBV5-1; d_call: .; j_call: TRBJ2-1; cdr3_nt: TGCGCCAGCAGCCGTCGACAGGATAATTCCTACAATGAGCAGTTCTTC; cdr3_aa: CASSRRQDNSYNEQFF
clone_size: few; v_call: TRBV20-1; d_call: .; j_call: TRBJ2-3; cdr3_nt: TGCAGTGCCCGACTGTTGGCTAGCAGCCATTCAGGCACGCAGTATTTT; cdr3_aa: CSARLLASSHSGTQYF
clone_size: .; v_call: TRBV20-1; d_call: TRBD1; j_call: TRBJ2-5; cdr3_nt: TGCAGTGGTGCGATGACAGGGGGAAGAGAGACCCAGTACTTC; cdr3_aa: CSGAMTGGRETQYF
clone_size: .; v_call: TRBV12-3/TRBV12-4; d_call: .; j_call: TRBJ2-2; cdr3_nt: TGTGCCAGCAGTTTAGTTGGGGGTGTCCCCGGGGAGCTGTTTTTT; cdr3_aa: CASSLVGGVPGELFF
clone_size: .; v_call: TRBV12-3/TRBV12-4; d_call: TRBD1; j_call: TRBJ2-4; cdr3_nt: TGTGCCAGCAGGGAGGGACAGGGCAGGAACATTCAGTACTTC; cdr3_aa: CASREGQGRNIQYF